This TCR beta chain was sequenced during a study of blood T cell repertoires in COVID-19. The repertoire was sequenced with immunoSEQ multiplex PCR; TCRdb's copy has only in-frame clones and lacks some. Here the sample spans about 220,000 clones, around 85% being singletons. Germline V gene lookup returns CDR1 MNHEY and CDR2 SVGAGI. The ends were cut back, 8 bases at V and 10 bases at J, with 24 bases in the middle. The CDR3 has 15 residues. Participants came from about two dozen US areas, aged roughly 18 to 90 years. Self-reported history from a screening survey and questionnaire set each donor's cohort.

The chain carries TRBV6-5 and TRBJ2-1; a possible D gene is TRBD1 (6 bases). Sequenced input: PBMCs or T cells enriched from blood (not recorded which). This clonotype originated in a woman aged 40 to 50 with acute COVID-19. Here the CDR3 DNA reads TGTGCCAGCTACATTGGCTTCACAGGGCCGGGCGAGCAGTTCTTC. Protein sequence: CASYIGFTGPGEQFF.